These 10 T cell receptor beta chains were all obtained from the same sample, sequenced in a study of T cells in Graves' hyperthyroidism and ophthalmopathy. Amplified TCR beta CDR3 regions derived from RNA transcripts. A first-round RT-PCR of the TCR CDR3 used the HTBI primer set. TCRdb independently ran MiXCR on the multiplex PCR reads; one entry per CDR3 protein. The sample has about 53,000 distinct CDR3 sequences, about 50% seen once. The sample was blood. All receptors come from a woman aged 30 to 39 with Graves' ophthalmopathy.

Turning to this clonotype: At one end, the junction sequence differs from germline, possibly due to a read error. This chain joins TRBV24-1 and TRBJ1-2, with D tentatively TRBD1 (6 bases). Germline values: CDR1 KGHDR, CDR2 SFDVKD. This CDR3 is 14 amino acids long. This chain's CDR3 is CATSDLTGSYGCTF. Here the CDR3 DNA reads TGTGCCACCAGTGATTTGACAGGGAGCTATGGCTGCACCTTC.

This clonotype showed up many times. The rearrangement joins TRBV4-2 to TRBJ2-5, with 12 bases lining up with TRBD2. With 6 bases clipped from V and 0 bases from J, the junction kept 2 bases outside the gene matches. Germline V gene lookup returns CDR1 LGHNA and CDR2 YNFKEQ. This CDR3 is 15 amino acids long. CDR3 protein: CASSRLAGDQETQYF. CDR3 DNA: TGTGCCAGCAGTCGACTAGCGGGGGACCAAGAGACCCAGTACTTC.

Regarding this clonotype: Compared with germline, one end of the junction differs, possibly owing to a read error. V usage is TRBV7-9 and J usage is TRBJ2-2; tentative D call: TRBD2 (5 bases). Germline assignment: CDR1 SEHNR and CDR2 FQNEAQ (reference sequence). The CDR3 extends over 14 amino acids. CDR3 DNA: TGTCCCAGCAGCTTCCTCGCGGGCACCGGGGAGCTGTTCTTT. Translation gives CPSSFLAGTGELFF.

The CDR3 sequence is CASIPGGAANTEAFF. CDR3 DNA sequence: TGTGCCAGCATTCCAGGGGGAGCGGCGAACACTGAAGCTTTCTTT. This chain joins TRBV28 and TRBJ1-1, with TRBD1 identical over 7 bases. J lost 1 base, V lost 7 bases, and 9 bases had no gene match. The CDR3 runs 15 residues. Germline assignment: CDR1 MDHEN and CDR2 SYDVKM.

At least ten counts were recorded for this clonotype. The chain combines TRBV9 with TRBJ2-2; D is possibly TRBD1 (5 bases). This CDR3 is 15 amino acids long. V lost 4 bases, J lost 3 bases, and 13 bases lay in between. Germline CDR1 and CDR2: SGDLS and YYNGEE. The DNA of the CDR3 is TGTGCCAGCAGCACTGACAGCCATTACACCGGGGAGCTGTTTTTT. This sequence encodes CASSTDSHYTGELFF.

This clonotype was observed many times. The rearrangement joins TRBV20-1 to TRBJ2-3, with 13 bases matching TRBD2. J lost 5 bases, V lost 6 bases, and 5 bases had no gene match. The CDR3 spans 14 residues. Germline V gene sequence: CDR1 DFQATT, CDR2 SNEGSKA (reference sequence). The CDR3 loop reads CSAPRTSGGDTQYF. The CDR3 region has the DNA TGCAGTGCCCCTAGGACTAGCGGGGGAGATACGCAGTATTTT.

This clonotype was seen many times. Possible read error: a much larger clone is one base away. The chain is built from TRBV7-2 and TRBJ2-7; no firm D call. V lost 5 bases, J lost 3 bases, and 17 bases lay in between. The CDR3 has 15 amino acids. The V gene's germline CDR1 is SGHTA and CDR2 FQGNSA. In DNA form, the CDR3 reads TGTACCAGCAGCCCCCATTACAGCAGGCACTACGAGCAGTACTTC. This encodes CTSSPHYSRHYEQYF.

This clonotype was seen repeatedly, ten times or more. The chain has TRBV4-2 and TRBJ2-1; TRBD2 aligns across 15 bases. Germline V gene data show CDR1 as LGHNA and CDR2 as YNFKEQ. This CDR3 spans 16 amino acids. V gave up 0 bases and J gave up 7 bases; unmatched junction bases: 1. CDR3 amino acids: CASSQEGLAGGNEQFF. CDR3 in DNA: TGTGCCAGCAGCCAAGAGGGACTAGCGGGAGGTAATGAGCAGTTCTTC.

Concerning this clonotype: Without the conserved terminal phenylalanine or tryptophan, this CDR3 likely stems from a read error. The chain couples TRBV6-1 to TRBJ2-7, with D perhaps matching TRBD2 (5 bases). This CDR3 spans 14 amino acids. Germline CDR1 MNHNS, CDR2 SASEGT. The CDR3 sequence is CASSPDGPDYEQYL. The CDR3 nucleotides read TGTGCCAGCAGTCCCGACGGTCCCGACTACGAACAGTACCTC.

The chain uses TRBV7-9 and TRBJ1-1, with D possibly matching TRBD1 (6 bases). V was cut by 3 bases and J by 5 bases, with 16 bases left in between. This CDR3 has 15 amino acids. CDR1 is SEHNR, CDR2 FQNEAQ, per germline (reference sequence). The CDR3 region is CASSFSGAGETEAFF. Written as DNA, the CDR3 is TGTGCCAGCAGCTTCTCAGGGGCAGGAGAGACTGAAGCTTTCTTT.